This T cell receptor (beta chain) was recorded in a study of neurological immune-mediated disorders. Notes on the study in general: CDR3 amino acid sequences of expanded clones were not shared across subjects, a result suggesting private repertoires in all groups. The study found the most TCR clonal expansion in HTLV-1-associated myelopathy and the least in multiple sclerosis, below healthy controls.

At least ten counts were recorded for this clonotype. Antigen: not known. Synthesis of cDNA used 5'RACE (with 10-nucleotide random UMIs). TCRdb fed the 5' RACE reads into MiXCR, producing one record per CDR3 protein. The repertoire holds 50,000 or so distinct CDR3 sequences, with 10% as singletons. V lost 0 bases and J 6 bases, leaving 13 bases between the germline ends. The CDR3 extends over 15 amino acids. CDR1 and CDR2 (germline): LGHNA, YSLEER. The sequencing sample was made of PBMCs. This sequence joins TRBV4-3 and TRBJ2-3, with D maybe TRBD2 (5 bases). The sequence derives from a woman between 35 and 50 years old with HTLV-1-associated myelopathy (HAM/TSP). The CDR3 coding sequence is TGCGCCAGCAGCCAAGATCGGGGAGTTGCCGATACGCAGTATTTT. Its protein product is CASSQDRGVADTQYF.